The clone carrying this T cell receptor (beta chain) occurred once. Its antigen remains unknown. Deep level was the assay's run setting. Clones were sequenced by immunoSEQ multiplex PCR, and TCRdb holds only the in-frame ones, with some missing. The sample lists 2 million to 2.5 million clones, about 95% occurring once. The record originates from a study of shared clonotypes between healthy human individuals. This CDR3 contains 15 residues. V was cut by 7 bases and J by 6 bases, with 16 bases left in between. The germline V gene has CDR1 MNHNS and CDR2 SASEGT. Naivety among CD8 cells was defined by CD45RO negativity and positive CCR7 selection, thereby excluding terminally differentiated effector memory CD45RA+ cells. The study, taken as a whole, reports: Generally, estimated richness proved larger in naive subsets than it did in memory subsets.

The clonotype comes from a man aged 18 to 29 in good health. This chain joins TRBV6-1 and TRBJ1-6; a possible D gene is TRBD1 (5 bases). The sequenced material came from naive CD8+ T cells sorted from blood. The CDR3: CASTPVGGSNSPLHF. The CDR3 region has the DNA TGTGCCAGCACCCCAGTCGGGGGATCTAATTCACCCCTCCACTTT.